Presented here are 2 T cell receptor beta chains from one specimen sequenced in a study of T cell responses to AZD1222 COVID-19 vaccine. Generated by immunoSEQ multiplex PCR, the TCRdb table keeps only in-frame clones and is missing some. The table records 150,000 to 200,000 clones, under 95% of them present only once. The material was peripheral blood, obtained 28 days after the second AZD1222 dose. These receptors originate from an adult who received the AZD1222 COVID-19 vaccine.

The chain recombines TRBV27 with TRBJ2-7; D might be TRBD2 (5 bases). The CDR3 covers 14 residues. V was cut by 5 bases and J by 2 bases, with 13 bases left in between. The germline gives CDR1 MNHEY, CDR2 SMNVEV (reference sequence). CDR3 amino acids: CASSPRRGAYEQYF. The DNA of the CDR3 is TGTGCCAGCAGTCCCCGACGGGGAGCCTACGAGCAGTACTTC.

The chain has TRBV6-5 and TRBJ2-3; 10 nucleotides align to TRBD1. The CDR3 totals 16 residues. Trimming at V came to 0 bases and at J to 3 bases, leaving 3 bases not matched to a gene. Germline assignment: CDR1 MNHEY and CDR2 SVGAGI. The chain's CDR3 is CASSYSGQGGTDTQYF. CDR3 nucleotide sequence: TGTGCCAGCAGTTACTCAGGACAGGGGGGTACAGATACGCAGTATTTT.